These T cell receptor beta chains were read from a single sample in a study of blood T cell repertoires in COVID-19. Generated by immunoSEQ multiplex PCR, the TCRdb table keeps only in-frame clones and is missing some. The table lists tens of thousands of clones, roughly 88% of them singletons. Sequencing was done on a sample of peripheral blood. The source of these receptors is a woman between 45 and 65 years old in a cohort sampled during active COVID-19. CDR3s include the opening cysteine and the closing phenylalanine or tryptophan. The order of the fields is J gene, clone size, V gene, D gene, CDR3 protein, CDR3 DNA. A D gene is named only where the DNA matches it firmly. Part of the rows lack a size; the others show once, few, many or a class for expanded clones.

j_call: TRBJ2-6; clone_size: .; v_call: TRBV7-3; d_call: .; cdr3_aa: CASSLELGDSGANVLTF; cdr3_nt: TGTGCCAGCAGCTTAGAATTAGGGGACTCTGGGGCCAACGTCCTGACTTTC
j_call: TRBJ2-1; clone_size: .; v_call: TRBV7-8; d_call: TRBD2; cdr3_aa: CASSIPGTSGIYGQFF; cdr3_nt: TGTGCCAGCAGCATCCCCGGGACTAGCGGGATCTATGGGCAGTTCTTC
j_call: TRBJ2-3; clone_size: .; v_call: TRBV6-1; d_call: .; cdr3_aa: CASSEATGIFTDTQYF; cdr3_nt: TGTGCCAGCAGTGAAGCAACGGGGATCTTCACAGATACGCAGTATTTT
j_call: TRBJ2-5; clone_size: .; v_call: TRBV28; d_call: .; cdr3_aa: CASSSPSPEETQYF; cdr3_nt: TGTGCCAGCAGTTCCCCCTCCCCAGAAGAGACCCAGTACTTC
j_call: TRBJ2-2; clone_size: few; v_call: TRBV9; d_call: .; cdr3_aa: CASSVVSGELFF; cdr3_nt: TGTGCCAGCAGCGTAGTCTCCGGGGAGCTGTTTTTT
j_call: TRBJ1-5; clone_size: .; v_call: TRBV7-2; d_call: .; cdr3_aa: CASSLMRSNQPQHF; cdr3_nt: TGTGCCAGCAGCTTGATGAGGAGCAATCAGCCCCAGCATTTT
j_call: TRBJ2-3; clone_size: once; v_call: TRBV4-2; d_call: TRBD2; cdr3_aa: CASSGGRVDTQYF; cdr3_nt: TGTGCCAGCAGCGGCGGGAGGGTAGATACGCAGTATTTT
j_call: TRBJ2-1; clone_size: .; v_call: TRBV14; d_call: TRBD2; cdr3_aa: CASSSGLGDYNEQFF; cdr3_nt: TGTGCCAGCAGCTCGGGACTAGGGGACTACAATGAGCAGTTCTTC
j_call: TRBJ1-2; clone_size: few; v_call: TRBV19; d_call: .; cdr3_aa: CASSVGQIKDGYTF; cdr3_nt: TGTGCCAGTAGCGTCGGACAGATAAAGGATGGCTACACCTTC
j_call: TRBJ1-5; clone_size: .; v_call: TRBV5-6; d_call: .; cdr3_aa: CASSLVSRGGQPQHF; cdr3_nt: TGTGCCAGCAGCTTGGTCTCCCGAGGGGGTCAGCCCCAGCATTTT
j_call: TRBJ1-2; clone_size: once; v_call: TRBV15; d_call: .; cdr3_aa: CATSGTVDYGYTF; cdr3_nt: TGTGCCACCAGTGGCACAGTCGACTATGGCTACACCTTC
j_call: TRBJ2-6; clone_size: few; v_call: TRBV30; d_call: .; cdr3_aa: CAWKIPGTGANVLTF; cdr3_nt: TGTGCCTGGAAAATCCCAGGTACCGGGGCCAACGTCCTGACTTTC
j_call: TRBJ1-6; clone_size: .; v_call: TRBV9; d_call: .; cdr3_aa: CASSDRGSNSPLHF; cdr3_nt: TGTGCCAGCAGTGACCGGGGTAGTAATTCACCCCTCCACTTT
j_call: TRBJ1-2; clone_size: .; v_call: TRBV19; d_call: TRBD1; cdr3_aa: CASSIDPRTGGNYGYTF; cdr3_nt: TGTGCCAGTAGTATAGATCCCCGGACAGGGGGGAACTATGGCTACACCTTC
j_call: TRBJ2-3; clone_size: .; v_call: TRBV6-6; d_call: TRBD1; cdr3_aa: CASSLVMTGGRTDTQYF; cdr3_nt: TGTGCCAGCAGTCTCGTCATGACAGGGGGCCGGACAGATACGCAGTATTTT
j_call: TRBJ1-4; clone_size: .; v_call: TRBV11-2; d_call: TRBD1; cdr3_aa: CASSLTQGAREKLFF; cdr3_nt: TGTGCCAGCAGCTTAACCCAGGGGGCGCGAGAAAAACTGTTTTTT
j_call: TRBJ2-1; clone_size: .; v_call: TRBV11-2; d_call: .; cdr3_aa: CASSMPRTGYNEQFF; cdr3_nt: TGTGCCTCCTCAATGCCGAGGACTGGTTACAATGAGCAGTTCTTC
j_call: TRBJ1-2; clone_size: once; v_call: TRBV12-3/TRBV12-4; d_call: TRBD1; cdr3_aa: CASSLWQGDGYTF; cdr3_nt: TGTGCCAGCAGTTTATGGCAGGGGGATGGCTACACCTTC
j_call: TRBJ1-6; clone_size: .; v_call: TRBV7-2; d_call: TRBD1; cdr3_aa: CASSLQGALDSPLHF; cdr3_nt: TGTGCCAGCAGCTTGCAGGGGGCTTTGGATTCACCCCTCCACTTT
j_call: TRBJ2-7; clone_size: .; v_call: TRBV10-1; d_call: .; cdr3_aa: CASSGSGTYEQYF; cdr3_nt: TGCGCCAGCAGTGGATCGGGGACCTACGAGCAGTACTTC
j_call: TRBJ2-5; clone_size: .; v_call: TRBV30; d_call: TRBD2; cdr3_aa: CAWSVGLAGPGTQYF; cdr3_nt: TGTGCCTGGAGTGTAGGACTAGCGGGACCAGGGACCCAGTACTTC
j_call: TRBJ2-7; clone_size: .; v_call: TRBV11-3; d_call: .; cdr3_aa: CASSPGGGVDEQYF; cdr3_nt: TGTGCCAGCAGCCCCGGGGGTGGGGTTGACGAGCAGTACTTC
j_call: TRBJ2-7; clone_size: .; v_call: TRBV29-1; d_call: TRBD2; cdr3_aa: CSVGTSGLREQYF; cdr3_nt: TGCAGCGTGGGGACTAGCGGTCTCCGGGAGCAGTACTTC
j_call: TRBJ2-1; clone_size: .; v_call: TRBV5-6; d_call: .; cdr3_aa: CASSPRVAGFNEQFF; cdr3_nt: TGTGCCAGCAGCCCCAGGGTCGCGGGGTTCAATGAGCAGTTCTTC
j_call: TRBJ2-7; clone_size: once; v_call: TRBV4-1; d_call: TRBD2; cdr3_aa: CASSQRGLANEQYF; cdr3_nt: TGCGCCAGCAGCCAAAGGGGACTAGCTAACGAGCAGTACTTC
j_call: TRBJ2-5; clone_size: .; v_call: TRBV30; d_call: .; cdr3_aa: CAWDLAEETQYF; cdr3_nt: TGTGCCTGGGACTTAGCGGAAGAGACCCAGTACTTC
j_call: TRBJ2-2; clone_size: .; v_call: TRBV4-1; d_call: TRBD2; cdr3_aa: CASSQDRERLLAVTGELFF; cdr3_nt: TGCGCCAGCAGCCAAGATCGAGAGAGGCTACTAGCGGTCACCGGGGAGCTGTTTTTT
j_call: TRBJ2-1; clone_size: once; v_call: TRBV5-6; d_call: TRBD2; cdr3_aa: CASSRWGLAGEANEQFF; cdr3_nt: TGTGCCAGCAGCCGCTGGGGACTAGCGGGAGAAGCAAATGAGCAGTTCTTC
j_call: TRBJ2-3; clone_size: once; v_call: TRBV28; d_call: TRBD1; cdr3_aa: CASSSYRQGGTDTQYF; cdr3_nt: TGTGCCAGCAGTTCCTATAGACAGGGAGGCACAGATACGCAGTATTTT
j_call: TRBJ2-7; clone_size: .; v_call: TRBV30; d_call: TRBD1; cdr3_aa: CAWSLRGTGSYEQYF; cdr3_nt: TGTGCCTGGAGTCTCAGGGGGACAGGCTCCTACGAGCAGTACTTC
j_call: TRBJ1-1; clone_size: .; v_call: TRBV5-1; d_call: TRBD1; cdr3_aa: CASSSPTGGAGVNTEAFF; cdr3_nt: TGCGCCAGCAGCTCGCCGACAGGGGGCGCGGGTGTGAACACTGAAGCTTTCTTT
j_call: TRBJ2-3; clone_size: .; v_call: TRBV7-8; d_call: TRBD2; cdr3_aa: CASSLRGDTDTQYF; cdr3_nt: TGTGCCAGCAGCCTGCGGGGGGACACAGATACGCAGTATTTT
j_call: TRBJ2-1; clone_size: .; v_call: TRBV28; d_call: .; cdr3_aa: CASSGVLTGYNEQFF; cdr3_nt: TGTGCCAGCAGTGGGGTTTTGACGGGATACAATGAGCAGTTCTTC
j_call: TRBJ1-1; clone_size: .; v_call: TRBV5-4; d_call: .; cdr3_aa: CASSPPRRGVNTEAFF; cdr3_nt: TGTGCCAGCAGCCCCCCGAGGAGGGGAGTGAACACTGAAGCTTTCTTT
j_call: TRBJ1-6; clone_size: .; v_call: TRBV28; d_call: .; cdr3_aa: CASSSLGGGDGSPLHF; cdr3_nt: TGTGCCAGCAGTTCCCTGGGTGGGGGGGATGGTTCACCCCTCCACTTT
j_call: TRBJ2-1; clone_size: .; v_call: TRBV5-5; d_call: TRBD2; cdr3_aa: CASSLTSGRPSYNEQFF; cdr3_nt: TGTGCCAGCAGCCTTACTAGCGGGAGACCCTCCTACAATGAGCAGTTCTTC
j_call: TRBJ2-4; clone_size: once; v_call: TRBV5-6; d_call: .; cdr3_aa: CASSLEQGVGLRKNIQYF; cdr3_nt: TGTGCCAGCAGCTTGGAACAGGGTGTAGGACTGCGCAAAAACATTCAGTACTTC
j_call: TRBJ1-4; clone_size: .; v_call: TRBV20-1; d_call: .; cdr3_aa: CSAPREKLFF; cdr3_nt: TGCAGTGCCCCCCGTGAAAAACTGTTTTTT
j_call: TRBJ2-3; clone_size: .; v_call: TRBV2; d_call: .; cdr3_aa: CASSEQGPSSTDTQYF; cdr3_nt: TGTGCCAGCAGTGAGCAGGGGCCATCTAGCACAGATACGCAGTATTTT
j_call: TRBJ2-3; clone_size: .; v_call: TRBV5-4; d_call: TRBD1; cdr3_aa: CASSAGQGISGTDTQYF; cdr3_nt: TGTGCCAGCAGCGCCGGACAGGGCATTTCAGGAACAGATACGCAGTATTTT
j_call: TRBJ2-1; clone_size: .; v_call: TRBV28; d_call: TRBD2; cdr3_aa: CASSTSGRGSYNEQFF; cdr3_nt: TGTGCCAGCAGCACTAGCGGGAGAGGCTCCTACAATGAGCAGTTCTTC
j_call: TRBJ2-3; clone_size: .; v_call: TRBV7-3; d_call: TRBD1; cdr3_aa: CASSLIGDRDRADTQYF; cdr3_nt: TGTGCCAGCAGCTTAATCGGGGACAGGGATAGAGCAGATACGCAGTATTTT